Sequencing of this T cell receptor (beta chain) was carried out in a study of blood T cell repertoires in COVID-19. Study-wide background: COVID-19 samples collected from the United States, Italy and Spain covered acute and convalescent phases. PBMCs, B-cell-depleted T cells, or T cells provided the cDNA or gDNA that made up the material.

Original handling: Using reference gene primer amplification, nucleated cell counts were estimated. TCRdb's table, derived via immunoSEQ multiplex PCR, lists solely in-frame clones and lacks some. That table gives V, J and clone size, and the DNA gave D and trimming. The table includes roughly 250,000 clones, under 85% detected once. V was cut by 2 bases and J by 8 bases, with 14 bases left in between. The CDR3 is 14 residues long. Germline assignment: CDR1 MDHEN and CDR2 SYDVKM. This sequence joins TRBV28 and TRBJ2-3; D perhaps matches TRBD2 (5 bases). The specimen was peripheral blood. This receptor was identified in a woman in her forties with active or convalescent COVID-19. CDR3 loop: CASSLGQTILTQYF. The CDR3 DNA is TGTGCCAGCAGTTTAGGGCAGACTATCCTTACGCAGTATTTT.